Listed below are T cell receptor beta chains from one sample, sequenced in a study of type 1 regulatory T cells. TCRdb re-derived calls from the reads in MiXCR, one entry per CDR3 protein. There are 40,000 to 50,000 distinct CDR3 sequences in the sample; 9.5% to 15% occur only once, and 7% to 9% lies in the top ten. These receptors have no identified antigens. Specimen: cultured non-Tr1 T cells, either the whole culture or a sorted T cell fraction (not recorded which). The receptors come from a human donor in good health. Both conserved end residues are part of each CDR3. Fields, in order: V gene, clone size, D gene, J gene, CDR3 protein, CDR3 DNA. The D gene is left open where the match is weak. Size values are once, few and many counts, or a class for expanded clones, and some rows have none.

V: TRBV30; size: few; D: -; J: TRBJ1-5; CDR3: CAWSVGGRVQPQHF; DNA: TGTGCCTGGAGTGTAGGGGGAAGGGTTCAGCCCCAGCATTTT
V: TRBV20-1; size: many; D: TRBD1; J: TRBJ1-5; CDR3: CSARADRDRVNQPQHF; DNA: TGCAGTGCTAGAGCCGACCGGGACAGGGTCAATCAGCCCCAGCATTTT
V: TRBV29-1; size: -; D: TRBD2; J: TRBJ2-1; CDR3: CSASPFGTSGSNEQFF; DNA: TGCAGCGCTTCACCATTTGGGACTAGCGGGAGTAATGAGCAGTTCTTC
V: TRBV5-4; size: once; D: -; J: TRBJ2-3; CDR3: CASSLAADTQYF; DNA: TGTGCCAGCAGCTTGGCGGCAGATACGCAGTATTTT
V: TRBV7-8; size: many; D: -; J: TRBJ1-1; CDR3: CASISRGGRTEAFF; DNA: TGTGCCAGCATCTCGAGGGGGGGCAGGACTGAAGCTTTCTTT
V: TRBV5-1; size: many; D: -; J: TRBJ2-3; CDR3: CASSFPGLKDTQYF; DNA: TGCGCCAGCAGCTTCCCGGGGCTGAAGGATACGCAGTATTTT
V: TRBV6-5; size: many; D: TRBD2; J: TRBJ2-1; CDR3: CASSLAGGREQFF; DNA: TGTGCCAGCAGTTTAGCGGGAGGGCGGGAGCAGTTCTTC
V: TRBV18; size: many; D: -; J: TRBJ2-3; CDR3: CASSPPGGDTQYF; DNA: TGTGCCAGCTCACCACCGGGTGGGGATACGCAGTATTTT
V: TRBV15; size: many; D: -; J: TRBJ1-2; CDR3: CATSRDQGNGYTF; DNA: TGTGCCACCAGCAGAGATCAAGGGAATGGCTACACCTTC
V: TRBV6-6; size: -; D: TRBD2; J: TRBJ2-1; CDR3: CASSLAGLKNNEQFF; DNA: TGTGCCAGCAGTTTAGCGGGACTAAAAAACAATGAGCAGTTCTTC
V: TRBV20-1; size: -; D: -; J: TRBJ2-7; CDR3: CSAQSGLPAYEQYF; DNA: TGCAGTGCTCAATCCGGACTACCAGCCTACGAGCAGTACTTC
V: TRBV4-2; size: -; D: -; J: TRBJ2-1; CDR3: CASSQDGLASRYNEQFF; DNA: TGTGCCAGCAGCCAAGATGGACTGGCTAGCAGGTACAATGAGCAGTTCTTC
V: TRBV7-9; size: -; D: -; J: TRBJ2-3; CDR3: CANSPRSSGDTQYF; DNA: TGTGCCAACAGCCCCCGTTCATCGGGAGATACGCAGTATTTT
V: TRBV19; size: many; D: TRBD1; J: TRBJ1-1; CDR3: CASSLGQRAFF; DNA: TGTGCCAGTAGCCTGGGACAGAGAGCTTTCTTT
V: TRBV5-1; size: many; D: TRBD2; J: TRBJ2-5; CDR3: CASSSISGTQETQYF; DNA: TGCGCCAGCAGCTCGATTAGCGGGACTCAAGAGACCCAGTACTTC
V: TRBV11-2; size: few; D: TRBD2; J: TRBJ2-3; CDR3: CASSRVGLAVDTQYF; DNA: TGTGCCAGCAGCAGAGTGGGACTAGCGGTTGATACGCAGTATTTT
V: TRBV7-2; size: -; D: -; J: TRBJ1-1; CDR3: CASSYGGANTEAFF; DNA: TGTGCCAGCAGCTACGGAGGGGCCAACACTGAAGCTTTCTTT